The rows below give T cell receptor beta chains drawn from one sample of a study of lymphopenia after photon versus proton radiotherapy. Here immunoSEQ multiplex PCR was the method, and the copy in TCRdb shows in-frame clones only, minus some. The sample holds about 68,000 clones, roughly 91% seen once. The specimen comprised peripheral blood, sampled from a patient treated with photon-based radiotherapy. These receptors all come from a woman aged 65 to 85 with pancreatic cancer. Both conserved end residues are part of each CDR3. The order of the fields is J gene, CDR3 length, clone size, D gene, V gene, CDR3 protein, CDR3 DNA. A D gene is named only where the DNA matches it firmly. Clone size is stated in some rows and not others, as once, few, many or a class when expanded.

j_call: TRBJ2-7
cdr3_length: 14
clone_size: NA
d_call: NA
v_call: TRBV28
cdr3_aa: CASCGSSFPYEQYF
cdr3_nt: TGTGCCAGCTGCGGCAGCTCTTTTCCCTACGAGCAGTACTTC

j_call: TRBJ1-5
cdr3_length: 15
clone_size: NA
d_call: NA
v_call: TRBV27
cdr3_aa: CASSPRGGSNQPQHF
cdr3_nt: TGTGCCAGCAGTCCCCGGGGGGGAAGCAATCAGCCCCAGCATTTT

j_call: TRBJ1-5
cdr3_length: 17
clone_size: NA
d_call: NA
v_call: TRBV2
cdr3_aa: CASSEGGAGFSNQPQHF
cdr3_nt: TGTGCCAGCAGTGAGGGGGGGGCCGGTTTCAGCAATCAGCCCCAGCATTTT

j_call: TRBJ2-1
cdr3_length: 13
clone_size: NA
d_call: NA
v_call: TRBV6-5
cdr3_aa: CASSLKPAFVKFF
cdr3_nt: TGTGCCAGCAGCCTAAAACCAGCATTCGTAAAGTTCTTC

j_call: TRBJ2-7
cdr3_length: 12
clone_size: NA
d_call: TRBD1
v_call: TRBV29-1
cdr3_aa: CSGGTGFYEQYF
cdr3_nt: TGCAGCGGGGGGACAGGATTCTACGAGCAGTACTTC

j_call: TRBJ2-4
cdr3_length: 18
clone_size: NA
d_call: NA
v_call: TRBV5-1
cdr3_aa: CASSLGVLAGPGKNIQYF
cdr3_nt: TGCGCCAGCAGCTTGGGCGTATTGGCGGGACCTGGCAAAAACATTCAGTACTTC

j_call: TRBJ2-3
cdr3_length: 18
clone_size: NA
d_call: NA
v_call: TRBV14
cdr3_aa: CASSQSLGGGFSTDTQYF
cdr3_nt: TGTGCCAGCAGCCAATCCTTGGGTGGGGGATTCAGCACAGATACGCAGTATTTT

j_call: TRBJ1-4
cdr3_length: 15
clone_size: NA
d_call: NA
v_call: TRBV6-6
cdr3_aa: CASSYTQGFGEKLFF
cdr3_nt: TGTGCCAGCAGTTACACACAGGGATTTGGAGAAAAACTGTTTTTT

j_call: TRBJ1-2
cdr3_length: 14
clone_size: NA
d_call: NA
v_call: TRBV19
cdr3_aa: CATSPGLSNYGYTF
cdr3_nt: TGTGCCACCTCTCCCGGCCTGTCTAACTATGGCTACACCTTC

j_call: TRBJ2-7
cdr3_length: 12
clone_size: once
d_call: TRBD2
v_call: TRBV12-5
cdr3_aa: CASGREGYEQYF
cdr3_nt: TGTGCTAGTGGCCGGGAGGGGTACGAGCAGTACTTC

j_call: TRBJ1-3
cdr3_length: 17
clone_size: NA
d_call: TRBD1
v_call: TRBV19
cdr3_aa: CASSILTGASTGNTIYF
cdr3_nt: TGTGCCAGTAGTATCCTAACAGGGGCTTCGACTGGAAACACCATATATTTT

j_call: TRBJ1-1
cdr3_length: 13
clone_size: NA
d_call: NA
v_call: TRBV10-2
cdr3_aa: CASSESRDTEAFF
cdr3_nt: TGCGCCAGCAGTGAGTCGCGGGACACTGAAGCTTTCTTT